Shown below are 20 T cell receptor beta chains from a single sample sequenced in a study of cytomegalovirus exposure and HLA in healthy donors. PCR primers comprised 60 Vbeta and 13 Jbeta primers. Here immunoSEQ multiplex PCR was the method, and the copy in TCRdb shows in-frame clones only, minus some. The sample includes approximately 130,000 clones, 76% of them seen just once. The specimen was PBMCs. All receptors derive from a female donor in good health and CMV-seropositive.

This clone was counted only a few times. This chain uses TRBV19 with TRBJ2-2, with 8 bases matching TRBD1. V trimming: 7 bases; J trimming: 9 bases; junction bases outside the gene matches: 13. The CDR3 runs to 15 residues. Germline loops: CDR1 LNHDA, CDR2 SQIVND (reference sequence). CDR3 loop: CASNGQGSRSRELFF. CDR3 coding DNA: TGTGCCAGTAACGGACAGGGTTCTCGTTCTAGGGAGCTGTTTTTT.

Comment on this clone: A read error may account for a junction end that differs from germline. The chain couples TRBV7-9 to TRBJ1-4; 10 bases align to TRBD1. The CDR3 covers 16 residues. Germline CDR1 is SEHNR and CDR2 is FQNEAQ (reference sequence). CDR3 nucleotides: TGTTCCAGCAGCTTATTCTTCGGACAGGGGGGTGAAAAACTGTTTTTT. It encodes CSSSLFFGQGGEKLFF.

V is TRBV7-9 and J is TRBJ2-2; tentatively, D is TRBD2 (5 bases). Looked up from germline, CDR1 is SEHNR and CDR2 is FQNEAQ (reference sequence). V dropped 5 bases and J dropped 7 bases, with 20 bases sitting between them. The length of the CDR3 is 16 residues. CDR3 DNA: TGTGCCAGCAGCCCCAAAAGTGGGAGACGTTTCGGGGAGCTGTTTTTT. It translates to CASSPKSGRRFGELFF.

V gene TRBV7-2 combines with J gene TRBJ2-5; no firm D call. Between the trimmed V and J ends, which lost 1 base and 5 bases, there was a span of 8 bases. Germline V lookup: CDR1 SGHTA, CDR2 FQGNSA. The CDR3 covers 13 residues. The CDR3 loop reads CASSLVSGETQYF. In nucleotides, the CDR3 is TGTGCCAGCAGCTTAGTTTCCGGGGAGACCCAGTACTTC. Looking up the rest from reference TRBV7-2 and TRBJ2-5 gives the full variable domain: GAGVSQSPSNKVTEKGKDVELRCDPISGHTALYWYRQSLGQGLEFLIYFQGNSAPDKSGLPSDRFSAERTGGSVSTLTIQRTQQEDSAVYLCASSLVSGETQYFGPGTRLLVL.

The V and J genes are TRBV7-6 and TRBJ2-1, with D maybe TRBD1 (5 bases). Germline V gene lookup returns CDR1 SGHVS and CDR2 FNYEAQ. Trimming pared 3 bases from V and 5 bases from J, leaving 11 bases between. CDR3 length: 14 residues. CDR3 region: CASSFRGLNNEQFF. For the CDR3, the DNA is TGTGCCAGCAGCTTTAGGGGCCTGAACAATGAGCAGTTCTTC.

The V and J genes are TRBV5-4 and TRBJ2-1; TRBD2 matches at 10 bases. Per the germline V gene, CDR1 is SGHNT and CDR2 is YYREEE (reference sequence). The CDR3 sequence is 15 residues long. Trimming cost V 0 bases and J 5 bases; bases outside gene matches: 2. Here the CDR3 reads CASSLAGLANNEQFF. The CDR3 region has the DNA TGTGCCAGCAGCTTGGCGGGACTAGCGAACAATGAGCAGTTCTTC.

The J gene is TRBJ1-1, the V gene TRBV27; 7 bases map to TRBD1. CDR1 and CDR2 (germline): MNHEY, SMNVEV (reference sequence). Trimming took 6 bases from V and 4 from J; bases not matched to a gene: 5. This CDR3 is 13 amino acids long. DNA for the CDR3: TGTGCCAGCAGCCCCAGGGGGTCCACTGAAGCTTTCTTT. This codes for CASSPRGSTEAFF.

This clone was recorded only once. The chain combines TRBV25-1 with TRBJ2-2; D remains unclear. The V and J ends lost 4 bases and 2 bases respectively, with 11 bases between them. CDR3 length: 15 residues. CDR1 and CDR2 from the germline V gene are MGHDK and SYGVNS. CDR3 region: CASSAQEDNTGELFF. CDR3 in DNA: TGTGCCAGCAGTGCCCAAGAGGATAACACCGGGGAGCTGTTTTTT. The complete variable domain, with remaining parts taken from reference TRBV25-1 and TRBJ2-2, reads EADIYQTPRYLVIGTGKKITLECSQTMGHDKMYWYQQDPGMELHLIHYSYGVNSTEKGDLSSESTVSRIRTEHFPLTLESARPSHTSQYLCASSAQEDNTGELFFGEGSRLTVL.

This chain joins TRBV14 and TRBJ2-7; 9 bases are a match to TRBD2. CDR1 SGHDN and CDR2 FVKESK come from the germline V gene. After removal of 5 bases from V and 7 bases from J, the junction contained 12 bases not matched to a gene. The CDR3 is 15 amino acids. CDR3 sequence reads: CASSIAGATFYEQYF. CDR3 DNA: TGTGCCAGCAGCATAGCGGGGGCGACTTTCTATGAGCAGTACTTC.

This clone is a singleton in its sample. The chain couples TRBV7-9 to TRBJ2-7, with 10 bases aligning to TRBD2. The V and J ends lost 1 base and 5 bases, in that order; junction bases with no gene match: 5. The CDR3 contains 15 residues. The germline gives CDR1 SEHNR, CDR2 FQNEAQ (reference sequence). The CDR3 DNA follows: TGTGCCAGCAGCTTAGGACTAGCGGGTAAGGACGAGCAGTACTTC. The encoded protein is CASSLGLAGKDEQYF.

The chain combines TRBV25-1 with TRBJ2-2; 8 bases align to TRBD1. There are 14 residues in the CDR3. Germline V gene data show CDR1 as MGHDK and CDR2 as SYGVNS. The V segment lost 5 bases and the J segment 6 bases; nucleotides outside the gene matches: 5. CDR3 DNA sequence: TGTGCCAGCAGTAGGACAGGGAGCCCCGGGGAGCTGTTTTTT. Encoded protein: CASSRTGSPGELFF.

The chain uses TRBV27 and TRBJ2-3; TRBD2 aligns across 9 bases. The CDR3 consists of 16 residues. Germline CDR1 is MNHEY and CDR2 is SMNVEV (reference sequence). J was trimmed by 6 bases and V by 7 bases; bases with no gene match: 14. The CDR3 loop reads CASTESWGRGGDTQYF. In DNA form, the CDR3 reads TGTGCCAGCACCGAATCGTGGGGGCGGGGGGGGGATACGCAGTATTTT.

The chain couples TRBV5-1 to TRBJ2-3; 7 nucleotides match TRBD2. The germline CDR1 and CDR2 sequences are SGHRS and YFSETQ. The CDR3 spans 16 residues. Trimming took 3 bases from V and 0 from J; bases not matched to a gene: 7. The CDR3 loop reads CASSWASGGSTDTQYF. CDR3 DNA: TGCGCCAGCAGCTGGGCCTCGGGGGGAAGCACAGATACGCAGTATTTT.

The chain's CDR3 is CASSLRPLLAETQYF. Written as DNA, the CDR3 is TGCGCCAGCAGCCTCCGACCCCTACTAGCGGAAACGCAGTATTTT. The rearrangement uses TRBV5-1 and TRBJ2-3, with 8 bases identical to TRBD2. Unmatched junction bases numbered 13, after V lost 4 bases and J lost 9 bases. This CDR3 has 15 residues. The germline CDR1 and CDR2 sequences are SGHRS and YFSETQ. Using reference TRBV5-1 and TRBJ2-3 for the parts outside the CDR3, the full variable domain is KAGVTQTPRYLIKTRGQQVTLSCSPISGHRSVSWYQQTPGQGLQFLFEYFSETQRNKGNFPGRFSGRQFSNSRSEMNVSTLELGDSALYLCASSLRPLLAETQYFGPGTRLTVL.

This sequence joins TRBV28 and TRBJ1-3; 7 positions match TRBD1. This CDR3 spans 19 amino acids. V shed 5 bases and J 2 bases; nucleotides not matched to a gene: 18. Germline loops: CDR1 MDHEN, CDR2 SYDVKM. The DNA for the CDR3 is TGTGCCAGCAGTGCCCCTCGGAAGGGGGCGCGGTCCACTGGAAACACCATATATTTT. It is translated as CASSAPRKGARSTGNTIYF.

The chain links TRBV9 to TRBJ2-6; TRBD1 is a possible D gene (5 bases). V lost 0 bases and J 0 bases, leaving 16 bases between the germline ends. CDR3 length: 19 amino acids. Germline loops: CDR1 SGDLS, CDR2 YYNGEE. CDR3 region: CASSVDRTIKFSGANVLTF. Here the CDR3 DNA reads TGTGCCAGCAGCGTAGACAGGACCATCAAATTCTCTGGGGCCAACGTCCTGACTTTC.

The rearrangement links TRBV15 to TRBJ2-1; no definite D call. V lost 0 bases, J lost 4 bases, and 7 bases lay in between. CDR1 is LNHNV, CDR2 YYDKDF, per germline (reference sequence). The CDR3 is 14 amino acids. CDR3 nucleotide sequence: TGTGCCACCAGCAGAGAGGCGGTTTACAATGAGCAGTTCTTC. As protein: CATSREAVYNEQFF.

CDR3 DNA sequence: TGCGCCAGCAGCCAACTCGGGAGGGCCTCCTACAATGAGCAGTTCTTC. Its translation: CASSQLGRASYNEQFF. The rearrangement links TRBV4-1 to TRBJ2-1; TRBD2 matches at 8 bases. CDR1 and CDR2 (germline): MGHRA, YSYEKL. J lost 0 bases, V lost 2 bases, and 3 bases had no gene match. This CDR3 comprises 16 residues.

This clone occurred a few times. This chain links TRBV19 with TRBJ2-3; 8 positions match TRBD1. This CDR3 contains 15 residues. The junction had 6 bases not matched to a gene; V was cut back by 5 bases and J by 2 bases. The germline V gene has CDR1 LNHDA and CDR2 SQIVND (reference sequence). CDR3 protein: CASSAGQALTDTQYF. DNA of the CDR3: TGTGCCAGTAGTGCGGGACAGGCCCTCACAGATACGCAGTATTTT.

The rearrangement uses TRBV5-6 and TRBJ1-3; a weak D match, TRBD1 (6 bases). This CDR3 spans 17 amino acids. The V gene lost 2 bases and the J gene lost 3 bases, with 18 bases spanning the gap. Germline V CDR1 and CDR2: SGHDT, YYEEEE. The CDR3 nucleotides read TGTGCCAGCAGCTTAAAGGGGGACACATCTCGTGGAAACACCATATATTTT. Amino acids: CASSLKGDTSRGNTIYF.